One T cell receptor beta chain is described in this entry. Under the authors' procedure: Amplifying reference gene primers gave estimates of nucleated cell counts. TCRdb keeps only in-frame clones here, not all; method: immunoSEQ multiplex PCR. V, J and clone size reflect that table, while D and trimming were determined from the DNA. The data show tens of thousands of clones, 80% to 95% seen once. Germline V lookup: CDR1 SGHVS, CDR2 FQNEAQ. Trimming left V 2 bases short and J 0 bases short, with 11 bases between. This CDR3 has 15 residues. This sample was taken from a study of blood T cell repertoires in COVID-19. About the research overall: Researchers got acute and convalescent COVID-19 samples from the United States, Italy and Spain. T cells, B-cell-depleted T cells, or PBMCs provided the cDNA or gDNA that served as material.

The chain carries TRBV7-8 and TRBJ2-7; tentative D call: TRBD1 (6 bases). The clonotype originates from a man in his fifties or sixties with active COVID-19. The specimen sequenced was peripheral blood. In DNA, the CDR3 is TGTGCCAGCAGCTTAACAGGGACCTACTCCTACGAGCAGTACTTC. Translating it yields CASSLTGTYSYEQYF.